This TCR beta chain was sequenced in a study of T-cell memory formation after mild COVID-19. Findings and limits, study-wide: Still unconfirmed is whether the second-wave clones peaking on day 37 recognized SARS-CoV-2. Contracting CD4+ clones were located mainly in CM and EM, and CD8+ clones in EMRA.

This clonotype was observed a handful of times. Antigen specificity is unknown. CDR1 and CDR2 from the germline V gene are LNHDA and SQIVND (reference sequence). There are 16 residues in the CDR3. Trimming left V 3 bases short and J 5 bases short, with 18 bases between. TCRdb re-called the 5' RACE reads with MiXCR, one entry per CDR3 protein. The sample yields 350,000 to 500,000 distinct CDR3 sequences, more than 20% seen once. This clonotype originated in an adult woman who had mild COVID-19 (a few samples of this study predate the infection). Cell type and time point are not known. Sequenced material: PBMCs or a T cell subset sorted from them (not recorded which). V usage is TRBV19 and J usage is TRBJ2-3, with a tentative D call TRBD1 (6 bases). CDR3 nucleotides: TGTGCCAGTAGTATCCTTACAGGGAGTGGTGGAGATACGCAGTATTTT. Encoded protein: CASSILTGSGGDTQYF.